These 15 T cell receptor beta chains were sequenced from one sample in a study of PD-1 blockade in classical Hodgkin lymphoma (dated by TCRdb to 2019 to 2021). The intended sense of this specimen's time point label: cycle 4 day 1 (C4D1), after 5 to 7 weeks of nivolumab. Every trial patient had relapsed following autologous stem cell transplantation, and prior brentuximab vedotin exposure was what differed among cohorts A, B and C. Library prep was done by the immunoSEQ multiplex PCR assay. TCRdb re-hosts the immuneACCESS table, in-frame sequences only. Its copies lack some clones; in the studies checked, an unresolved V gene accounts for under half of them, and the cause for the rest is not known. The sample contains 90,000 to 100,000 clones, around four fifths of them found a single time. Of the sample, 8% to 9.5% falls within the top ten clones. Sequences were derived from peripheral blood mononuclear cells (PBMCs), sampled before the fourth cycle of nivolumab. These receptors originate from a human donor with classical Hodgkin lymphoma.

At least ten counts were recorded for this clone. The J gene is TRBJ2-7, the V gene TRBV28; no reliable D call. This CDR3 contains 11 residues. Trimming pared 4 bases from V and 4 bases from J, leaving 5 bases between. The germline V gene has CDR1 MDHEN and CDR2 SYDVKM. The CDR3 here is CASSWGYEQYF. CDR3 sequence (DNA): TGTGCCAGCAGTTGGGGTTACGAGCAGTACTTC. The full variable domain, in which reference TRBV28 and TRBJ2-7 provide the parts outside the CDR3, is DVKVTQSSRYLVKRTGEKVFLECVQDMDHENMFWYRQDPGLGLRLIYFSYDVKMKEKGDIPEGYSVSREKKERFSLILESASTNQTSMYLCASSWGYEQYFGPGTRLTVT.

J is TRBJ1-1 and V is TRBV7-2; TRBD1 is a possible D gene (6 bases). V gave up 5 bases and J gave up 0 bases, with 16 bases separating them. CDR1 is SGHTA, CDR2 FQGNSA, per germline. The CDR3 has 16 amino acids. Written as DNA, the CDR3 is TGTGCCAGCAGCCCCCGAGGGGGGGCGTTGAACACTGAAGCTTTCTTT. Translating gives CASSPRGGALNTEAFF.

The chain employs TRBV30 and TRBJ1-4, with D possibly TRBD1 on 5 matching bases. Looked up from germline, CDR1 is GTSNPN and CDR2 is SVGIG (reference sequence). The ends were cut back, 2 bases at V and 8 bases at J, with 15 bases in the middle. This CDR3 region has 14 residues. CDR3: CAWSPPGGREKLFF. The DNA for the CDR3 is TGTGCCTGGAGTCCCCCTGGGGGACGGGAAAAACTGTTTTTT.

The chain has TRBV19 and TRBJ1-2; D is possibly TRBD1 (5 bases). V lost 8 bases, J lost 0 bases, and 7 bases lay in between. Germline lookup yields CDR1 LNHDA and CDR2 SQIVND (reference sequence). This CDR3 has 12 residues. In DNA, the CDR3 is TGTGCCAGTCAGGGAGCTAACTATGGCTACACCTTC. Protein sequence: CASQGANYGYTF.

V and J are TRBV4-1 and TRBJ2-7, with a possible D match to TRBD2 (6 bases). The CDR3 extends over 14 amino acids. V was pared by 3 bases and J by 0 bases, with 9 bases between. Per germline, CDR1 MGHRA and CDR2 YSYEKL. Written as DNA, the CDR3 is TGCGCCAGCAGCCATGTCGGGGGCTCCTACGAGCAGTACTTC. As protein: CASSHVGGSYEQYF.

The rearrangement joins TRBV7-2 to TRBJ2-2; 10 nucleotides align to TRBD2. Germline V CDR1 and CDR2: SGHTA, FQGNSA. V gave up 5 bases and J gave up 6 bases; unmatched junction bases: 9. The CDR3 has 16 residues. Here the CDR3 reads CASSESGRALAGELFF. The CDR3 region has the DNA TGTGCCAGCAGCGAAAGCGGGAGGGCCCTAGCCGGGGAGCTGTTTTTT. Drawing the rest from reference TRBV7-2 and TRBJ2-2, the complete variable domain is GAGVSQSPSNKVTEKGKDVELRCDPISGHTALYWYRQSLGQGLEFLIYFQGNSAPDKSGLPSDRFSAERTGGSVSTLTIQRTQQEDSAVYLCASSESGRALAGELFFGEGSRLTVL.

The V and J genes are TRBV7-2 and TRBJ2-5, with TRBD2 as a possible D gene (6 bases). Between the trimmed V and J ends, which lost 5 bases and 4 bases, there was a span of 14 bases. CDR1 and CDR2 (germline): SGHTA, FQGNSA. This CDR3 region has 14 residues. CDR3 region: CASSPDYRRETQYF. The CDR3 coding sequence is TGTGCCAGCAGCCCGGACTACCGCCGAGAGACCCAGTACTTC.

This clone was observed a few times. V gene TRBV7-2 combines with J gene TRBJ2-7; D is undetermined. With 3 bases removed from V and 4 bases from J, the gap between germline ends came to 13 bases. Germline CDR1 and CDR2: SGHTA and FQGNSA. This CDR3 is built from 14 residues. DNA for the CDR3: TGTGCCAGCAGCTTCTCCGAACTCGCTTACGAGCAGTACTTC. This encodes CASSFSELAYEQYF.

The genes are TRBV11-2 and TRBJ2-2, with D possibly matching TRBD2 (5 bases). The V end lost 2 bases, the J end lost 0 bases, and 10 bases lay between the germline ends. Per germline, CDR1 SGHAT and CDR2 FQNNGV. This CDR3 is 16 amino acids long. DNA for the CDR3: TGTGCCAGCAGCTTATACGAGGGCGCGAACACCGGGGAGCTGTTTTTT. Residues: CASSLYEGANTGELFF.

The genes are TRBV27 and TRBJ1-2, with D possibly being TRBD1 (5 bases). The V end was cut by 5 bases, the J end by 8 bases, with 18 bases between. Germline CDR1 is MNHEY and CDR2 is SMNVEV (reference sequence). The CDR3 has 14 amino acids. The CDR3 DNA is TGTGCCAGCAGTCCCCGGGGAGGGTGGGGCGGCTACACCTTC. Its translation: CASSPRGGWGGYTF.

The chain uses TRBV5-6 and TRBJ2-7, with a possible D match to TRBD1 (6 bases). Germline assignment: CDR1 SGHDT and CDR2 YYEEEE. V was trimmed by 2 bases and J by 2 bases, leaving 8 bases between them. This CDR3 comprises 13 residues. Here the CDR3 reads CASSLRTAYEQYF. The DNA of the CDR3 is TGTGCCAGCAGCTTACGGACAGCCTACGAGCAGTACTTC.

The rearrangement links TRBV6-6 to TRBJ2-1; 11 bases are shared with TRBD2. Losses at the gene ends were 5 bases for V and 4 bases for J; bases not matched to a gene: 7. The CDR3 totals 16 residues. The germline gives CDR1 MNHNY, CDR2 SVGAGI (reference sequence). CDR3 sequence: CASSPRTSGQYNEQFF. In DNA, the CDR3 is TGTGCCAGCAGTCCCCGGACTAGCGGGCAATACAATGAGCAGTTCTTC.

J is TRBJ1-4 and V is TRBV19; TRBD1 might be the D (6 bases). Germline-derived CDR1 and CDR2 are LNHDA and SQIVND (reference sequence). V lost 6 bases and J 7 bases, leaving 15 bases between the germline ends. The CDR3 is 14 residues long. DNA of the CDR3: TGTGCCAGTAGGGCGGCGCAGGGGAGTGAAAAACTGTTTTTT. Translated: CASRAAQGSEKLFF.

The CDR3 nucleotides are TGTGCCAGCAGTTCCAGGGACAGGGGGCACTATGGCTACACCTTC. This codes for CASSSRDRGHYGYTF. The rearrangement uses TRBV6-5 and TRBJ1-2; TRBD1 matches at 12 bases. V lost 4 bases to trimming and J lost 3 bases; unmatched junction nucleotides: 3. The CDR3 spans 15 residues. The germline V gene has CDR1 MNHEY and CDR2 SVGAGI.

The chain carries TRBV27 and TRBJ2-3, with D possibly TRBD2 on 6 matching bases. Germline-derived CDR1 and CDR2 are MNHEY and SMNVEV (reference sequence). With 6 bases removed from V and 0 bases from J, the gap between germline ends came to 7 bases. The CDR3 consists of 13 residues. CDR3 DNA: TGTGCCAGCAGACTAGCTAGCACAGATACGCAGTATTTT. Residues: CASRLASTDTQYF.